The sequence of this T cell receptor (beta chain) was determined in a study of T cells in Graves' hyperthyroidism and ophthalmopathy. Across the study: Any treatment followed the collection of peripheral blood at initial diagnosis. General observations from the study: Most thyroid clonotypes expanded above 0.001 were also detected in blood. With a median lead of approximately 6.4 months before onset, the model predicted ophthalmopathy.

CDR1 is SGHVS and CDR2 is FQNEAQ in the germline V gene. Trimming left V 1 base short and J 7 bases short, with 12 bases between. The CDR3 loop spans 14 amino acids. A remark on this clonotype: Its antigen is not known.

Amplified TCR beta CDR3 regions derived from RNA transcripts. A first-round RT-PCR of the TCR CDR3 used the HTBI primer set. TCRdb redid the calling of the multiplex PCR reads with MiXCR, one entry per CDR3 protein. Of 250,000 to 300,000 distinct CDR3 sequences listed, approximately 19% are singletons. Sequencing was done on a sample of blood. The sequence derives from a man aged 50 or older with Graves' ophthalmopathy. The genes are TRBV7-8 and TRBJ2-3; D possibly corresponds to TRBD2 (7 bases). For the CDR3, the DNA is TGTGCCAGCAGCTTAGGGGAGGGGGGATATACGCAGTATTTT. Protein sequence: CASSLGEGGYTQYF.